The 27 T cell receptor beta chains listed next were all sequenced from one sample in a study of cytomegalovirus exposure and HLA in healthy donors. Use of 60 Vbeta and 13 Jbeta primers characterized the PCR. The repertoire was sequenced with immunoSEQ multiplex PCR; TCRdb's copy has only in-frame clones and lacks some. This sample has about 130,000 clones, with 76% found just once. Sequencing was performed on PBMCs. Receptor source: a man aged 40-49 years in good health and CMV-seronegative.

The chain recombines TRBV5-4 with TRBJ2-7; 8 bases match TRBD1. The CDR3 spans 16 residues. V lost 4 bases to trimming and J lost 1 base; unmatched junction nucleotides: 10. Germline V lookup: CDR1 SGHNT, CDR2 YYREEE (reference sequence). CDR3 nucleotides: TGTGCCAGCAGCCTCGGAAGGACAGGGAATTCCTACGAGCAGTACTTC. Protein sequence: CASSLGRTGNSYEQYF.

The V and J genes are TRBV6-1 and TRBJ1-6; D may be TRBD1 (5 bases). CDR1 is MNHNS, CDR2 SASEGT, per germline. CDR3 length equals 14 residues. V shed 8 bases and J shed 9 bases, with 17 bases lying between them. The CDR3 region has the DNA TGTGCCAGCGGGGGACGGGGACTCGGTTCACCCCTCCACTTT. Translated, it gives CASGGRGLGSPLHF.

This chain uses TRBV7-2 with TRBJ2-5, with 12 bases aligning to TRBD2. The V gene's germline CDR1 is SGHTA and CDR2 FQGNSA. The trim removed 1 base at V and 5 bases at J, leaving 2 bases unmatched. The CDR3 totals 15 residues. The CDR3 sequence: CASSLVTSGSETQYF. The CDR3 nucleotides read TGTGCCAGCAGCTTAGTGACTAGCGGGAGTGAGACCCAGTACTTC.

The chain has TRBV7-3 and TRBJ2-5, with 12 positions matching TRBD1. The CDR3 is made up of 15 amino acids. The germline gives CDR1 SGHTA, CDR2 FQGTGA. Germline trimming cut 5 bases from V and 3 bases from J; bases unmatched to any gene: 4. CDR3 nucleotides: TGTGCCAGCAGCCGGGGGACAGGGGGCGAAGAGACCCAGTACTTC. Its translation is CASSRGTGGEETQYF.

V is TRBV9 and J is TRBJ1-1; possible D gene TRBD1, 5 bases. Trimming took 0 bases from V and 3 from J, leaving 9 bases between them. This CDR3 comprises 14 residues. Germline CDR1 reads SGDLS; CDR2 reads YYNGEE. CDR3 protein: CASSVGQTDTEAFF. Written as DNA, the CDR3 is TGTGCCAGCAGCGTAGGTCAGACAGACACTGAAGCTTTCTTT. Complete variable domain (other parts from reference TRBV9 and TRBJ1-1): DSGVTQTPKHLITATGQRVTLRCSPRSGDLSVYWYQQSLDQGLQFLIQYYNGEERAKGNILERFSAQQFPDLHSELNLSSLELGDSALYFCASSVGQTDTEAFFGQGTRLTVV.

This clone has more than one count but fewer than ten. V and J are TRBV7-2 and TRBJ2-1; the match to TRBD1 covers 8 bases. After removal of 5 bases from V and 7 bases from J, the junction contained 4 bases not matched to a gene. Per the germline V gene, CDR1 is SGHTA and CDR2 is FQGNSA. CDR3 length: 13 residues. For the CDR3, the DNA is TGTGCCAGCAGCCAGGGGGCTAGGAATGAGCAGTTCTTC. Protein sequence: CASSQGARNEQFF. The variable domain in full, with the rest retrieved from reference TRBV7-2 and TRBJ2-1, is GAGVSQSPSNKVTEKGKDVELRCDPISGHTALYWYRQSLGQGLEFLIYFQGNSAPDKSGLPSDRFSAERTGGSVSTLTIQRTQQEDSAVYLCASSQGARNEQFFGPGTRLTVL.

CDR3 nucleotides: TGCGCCAGCAGTCGTAGCAGGGGCGAAGAGACCCAGTACTTC. It translates to CASSRSRGEETQYF. V is TRBV5-1 and J is TRBJ2-5, with a weak D call TRBD1 (6 bases). V was pared by 5 bases and J by 3 bases, with 14 bases between. This CDR3 comprises 14 residues. The germline V gene encodes CDR1 SGHRS and CDR2 YFSETQ. The entire variable domain, with the rest obtained from reference TRBV5-1 and TRBJ2-5, is as follows: KAGVTQTPRYLIKTRGQQVTLSCSPISGHRSVSWYQQTPGQGLQFLFEYFSETQRNKGNFPGRFSGRQFSNSRSEMNVSTLELGDSALYLCASSRSRGEETQYFGPGTRLLVL.

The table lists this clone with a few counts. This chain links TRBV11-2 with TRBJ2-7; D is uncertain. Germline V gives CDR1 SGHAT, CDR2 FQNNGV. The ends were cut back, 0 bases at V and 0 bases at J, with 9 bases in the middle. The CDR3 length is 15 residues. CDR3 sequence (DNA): TGTGCCAGCAGCTTAGAACTGGGCCTCTCCTACGAGCAGTACTTC. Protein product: CASSLELGLSYEQYF.

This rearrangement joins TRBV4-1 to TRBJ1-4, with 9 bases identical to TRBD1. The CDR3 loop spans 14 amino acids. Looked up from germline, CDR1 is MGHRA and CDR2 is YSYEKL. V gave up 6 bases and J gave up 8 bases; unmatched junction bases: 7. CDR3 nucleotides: TGCGCCAGCAGTCCCGGGACAGGGAAAGAAAAACTGTTTTTT. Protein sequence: CASSPGTGKEKLFF.

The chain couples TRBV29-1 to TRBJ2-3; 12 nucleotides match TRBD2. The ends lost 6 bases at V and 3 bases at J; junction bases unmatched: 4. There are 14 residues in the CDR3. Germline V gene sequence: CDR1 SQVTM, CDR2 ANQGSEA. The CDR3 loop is CSVLTSGGTDTQYF. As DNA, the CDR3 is TGCAGCGTGCTGACTAGCGGGGGAACAGATACGCAGTATTTT.

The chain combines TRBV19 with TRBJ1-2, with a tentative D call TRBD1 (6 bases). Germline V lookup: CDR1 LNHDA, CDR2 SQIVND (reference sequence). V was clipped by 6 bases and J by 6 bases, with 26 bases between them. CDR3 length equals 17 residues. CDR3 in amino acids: CASSSQGPTGMGNGYTF. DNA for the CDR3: TGTGCCAGTAGCTCCCAAGGGCCAACAGGGATGGGGAATGGCTACACCTTC.

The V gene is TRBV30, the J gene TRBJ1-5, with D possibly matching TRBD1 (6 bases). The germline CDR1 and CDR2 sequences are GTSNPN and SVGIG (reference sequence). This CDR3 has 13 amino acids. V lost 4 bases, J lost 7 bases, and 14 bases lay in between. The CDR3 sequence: CAWTLAGGQPQHF. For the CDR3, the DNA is TGTGCCTGGACCCTAGCGGGGGGCCAGCCCCAGCATTTT.

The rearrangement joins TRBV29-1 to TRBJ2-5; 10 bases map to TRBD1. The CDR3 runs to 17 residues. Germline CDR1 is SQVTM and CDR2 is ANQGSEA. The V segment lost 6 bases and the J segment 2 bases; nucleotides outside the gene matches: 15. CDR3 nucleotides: TGCAGCGTCAGCCTGGGGACAGGGGTTGAAATTCAAGAGACCCAGTACTTC. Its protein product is CSVSLGTGVEIQETQYF.

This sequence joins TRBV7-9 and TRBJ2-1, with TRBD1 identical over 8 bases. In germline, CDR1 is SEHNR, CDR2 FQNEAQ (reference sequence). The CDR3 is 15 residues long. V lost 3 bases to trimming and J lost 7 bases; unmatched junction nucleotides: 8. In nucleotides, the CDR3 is TGTGCCAGCAGCTTTAGGGGGACAGGTCTTAATGAGCAGTTCTTC. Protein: CASSFRGTGLNEQFF.

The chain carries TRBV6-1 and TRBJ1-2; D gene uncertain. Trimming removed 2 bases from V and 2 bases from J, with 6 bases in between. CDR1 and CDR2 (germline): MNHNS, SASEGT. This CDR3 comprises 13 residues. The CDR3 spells CASSEPGNYGYTF. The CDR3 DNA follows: TGTGCCAGCAGTGAACCGGGGAACTATGGCTACACCTTC.

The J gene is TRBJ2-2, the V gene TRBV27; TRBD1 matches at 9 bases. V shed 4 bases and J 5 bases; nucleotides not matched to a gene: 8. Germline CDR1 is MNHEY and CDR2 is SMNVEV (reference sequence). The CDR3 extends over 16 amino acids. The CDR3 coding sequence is TGTGCCAGCAGTTCACCGGGACAGGGCGGGACCGGGGAGCTGTTTTTT. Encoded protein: CASSSPGQGGTGELFF.

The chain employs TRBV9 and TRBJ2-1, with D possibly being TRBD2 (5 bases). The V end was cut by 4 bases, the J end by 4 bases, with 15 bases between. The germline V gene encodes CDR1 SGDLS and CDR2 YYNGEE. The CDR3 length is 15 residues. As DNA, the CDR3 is TGTGCCAGCAGCCCGCCCCCGGGGATTTACAATGAGCAGTTCTTC. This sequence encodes CASSPPPGIYNEQFF.

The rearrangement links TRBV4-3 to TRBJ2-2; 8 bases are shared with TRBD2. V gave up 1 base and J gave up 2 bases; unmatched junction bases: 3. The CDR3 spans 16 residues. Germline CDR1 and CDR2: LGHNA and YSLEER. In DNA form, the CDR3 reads TGCGCCAGCAGCCAAGGCGCGGGAGGAAACACCGGGGAGCTGTTTTTT. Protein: CASSQGAGGNTGELFF.

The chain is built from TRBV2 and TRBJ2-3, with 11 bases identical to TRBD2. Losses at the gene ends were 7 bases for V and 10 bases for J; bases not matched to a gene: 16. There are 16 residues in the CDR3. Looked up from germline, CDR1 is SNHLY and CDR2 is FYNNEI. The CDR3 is CASTSGTTSGSGAQYF. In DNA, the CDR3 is TGTGCCAGCACCTCGGGGACTACTAGCGGGAGCGGGGCGCAGTATTTT.

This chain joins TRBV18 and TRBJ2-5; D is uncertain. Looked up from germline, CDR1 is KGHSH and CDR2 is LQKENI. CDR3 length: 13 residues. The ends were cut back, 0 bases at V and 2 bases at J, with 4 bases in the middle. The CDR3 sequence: CASSPPSQETQYF. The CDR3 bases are TGTGCCAGCTCACCACCGTCGCAAGAGACCCAGTACTTC.

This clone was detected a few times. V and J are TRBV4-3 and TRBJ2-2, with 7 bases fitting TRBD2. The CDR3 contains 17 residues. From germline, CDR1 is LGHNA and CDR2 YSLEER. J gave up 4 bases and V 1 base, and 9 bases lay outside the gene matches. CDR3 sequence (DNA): TGCGCCAGCAGCCAAGCTTTTGTGGGGGAGGGCACCGGGGAGCTGTTTTTT. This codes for CASSQAFVGEGTGELFF.

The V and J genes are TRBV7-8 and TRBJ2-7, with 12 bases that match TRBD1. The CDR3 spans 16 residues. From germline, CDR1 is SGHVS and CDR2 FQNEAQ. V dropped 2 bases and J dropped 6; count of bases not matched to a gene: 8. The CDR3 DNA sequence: TGTGCCAGCAGCTTATTAGCTGGGACAGGGGGCTTCGAGCAGTACTTC. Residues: CASSLLAGTGGFEQYF. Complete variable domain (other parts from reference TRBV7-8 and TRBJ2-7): GAGVSQSPRYKVAKRGQDVALRCDPISGHVSLFWYQQALGQGPEFLTYFQNEAQLDKSGLPSDRFFAERPEGSVSTLKIQRTQQEDSAVYLCASSLLAGTGGFEQYFGPGTRLTVT.

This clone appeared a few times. CDR3 coding DNA: TGTGCCAGCAGTTACTCCCAGGGGTACCTTCTTCCGGCCCTCCACTTT. Protein product: CASSYSQGYLLPALHF. This chain connects TRBV6-6 to TRBJ1-6, with D possibly TRBD1 on 6 matching bases. Germline assignment: CDR1 MNHNY and CDR2 SVGAGI (reference sequence). The CDR3 runs to 16 residues. Trimming left V 0 bases short and J 14 bases short, with 20 bases between.

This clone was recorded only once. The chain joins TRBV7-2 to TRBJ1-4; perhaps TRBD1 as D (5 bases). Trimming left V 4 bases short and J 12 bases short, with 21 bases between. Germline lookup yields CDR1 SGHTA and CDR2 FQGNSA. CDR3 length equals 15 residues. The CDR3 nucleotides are TGTGCCAGCAGCTCCGTCCCGGGACTAAGTGTGGAACTGTTTTTT. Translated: CASSSVPGLSVELFF. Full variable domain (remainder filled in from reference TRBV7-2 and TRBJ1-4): GAGVSQSPSNKVTEKGKDVELRCDPISGHTALYWYRQSLGQGLEFLIYFQGNSAPDKSGLPSDRFSAERTGGSVSTLTIQRTQQEDSAVYLCASSSVPGLSVELFFGSGTQLSVL.

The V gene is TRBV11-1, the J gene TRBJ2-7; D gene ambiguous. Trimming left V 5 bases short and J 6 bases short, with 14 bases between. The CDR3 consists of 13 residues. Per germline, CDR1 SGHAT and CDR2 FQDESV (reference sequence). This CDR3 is CASSAQVLSEQYF. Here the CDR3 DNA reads TGTGCCAGCAGCGCCCAGGTTCTGTCCGAGCAGTACTTC.

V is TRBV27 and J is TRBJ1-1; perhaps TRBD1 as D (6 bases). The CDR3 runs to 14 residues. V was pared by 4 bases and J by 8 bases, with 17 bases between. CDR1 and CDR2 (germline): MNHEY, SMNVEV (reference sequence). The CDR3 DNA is TGTGCCAGCAGTTCAAGGCCGGACAGCTTAGAAGCTTTCTTT. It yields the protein CASSSRPDSLEAFF.

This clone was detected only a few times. CDR3 sequence (DNA): TGTGCTAGTGGAAACGGACAGGTCAGCAATCAGCCCCAGCATTTT. This encodes CASGNGQVSNQPQHF. The chain uses TRBV12-5 and TRBJ1-5, with TRBD1 matching 7 bases. V trimming: 6 bases; J trimming: 1 base; junction bases outside the gene matches: 6. The length of the CDR3 is 15 residues. In germline, CDR1 is LGHNT, CDR2 FRNRAP.